This T cell receptor (beta chain) came from a study of blood T cell repertoires in COVID-19. V lost 4 bases to trimming and J lost 7 bases, with 14 bases between them. There are 14 residues in the CDR3. Germline V gene sequence: CDR1 SGHNT, CDR2 YYREEE (reference sequence). This clone was counted only a few times. Study processing details: The assay estimated nucleated cells by amplifying reference gene primers. Using immunoSEQ multiplex PCR, the repertoire was profiled, and TCRdb retains in-frame clones only, with some absent. The V and J calls and clone size are taken from that table; D and trimming were inferred from the DNA. The data show a few hundred thousand clones, 75% to 90% seen once.

The receptor was isolated from a man younger than 30 with active or convalescent COVID-19. The V call is TRBV5-4, the J call TRBJ2-2; no reliable D call. Sequencing was performed on peripheral blood. CDR3: CASSSDGYVGELFF. The CDR3 DNA is TGTGCCAGCAGCAGCGATGGTTATGTCGGGGAGCTGTTTTTT.